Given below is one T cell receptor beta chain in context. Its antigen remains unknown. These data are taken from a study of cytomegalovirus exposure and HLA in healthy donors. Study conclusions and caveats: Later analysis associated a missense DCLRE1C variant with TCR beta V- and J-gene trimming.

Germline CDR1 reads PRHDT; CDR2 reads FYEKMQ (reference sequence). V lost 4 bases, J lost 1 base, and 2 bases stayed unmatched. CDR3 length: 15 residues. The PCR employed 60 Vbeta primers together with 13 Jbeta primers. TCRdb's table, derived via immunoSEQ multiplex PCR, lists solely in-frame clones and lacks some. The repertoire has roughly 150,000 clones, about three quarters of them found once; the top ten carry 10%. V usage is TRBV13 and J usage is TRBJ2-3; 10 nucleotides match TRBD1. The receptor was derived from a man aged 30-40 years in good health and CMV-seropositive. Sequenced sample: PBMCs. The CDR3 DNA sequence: TGTGCCAGCAGCTCCGGACAGGGGGGCACAGATACGCAGTATTTT. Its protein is CASSSGQGGTDTQYF.